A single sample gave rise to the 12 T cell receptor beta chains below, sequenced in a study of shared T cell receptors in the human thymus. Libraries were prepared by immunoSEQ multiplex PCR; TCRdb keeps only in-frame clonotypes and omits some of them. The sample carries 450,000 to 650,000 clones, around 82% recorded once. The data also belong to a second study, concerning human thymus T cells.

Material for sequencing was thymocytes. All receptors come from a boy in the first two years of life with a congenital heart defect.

The CDR3 loop is CASSQDLVPDEQYF. In nucleotides, the CDR3 is TGCGCCAGCAGCCAAGATCTGGTCCCGGACGAGCAGTACTTC. The chain carries TRBV4-3 and TRBJ2-7, with D hard to call. CDR3 length: 14 residues. The germline V and J ends were trimmed by 0 bases and 5 bases, with 11 bases remaining between them. CDR1 LGHNA and CDR2 YSLEER come from the germline V gene.

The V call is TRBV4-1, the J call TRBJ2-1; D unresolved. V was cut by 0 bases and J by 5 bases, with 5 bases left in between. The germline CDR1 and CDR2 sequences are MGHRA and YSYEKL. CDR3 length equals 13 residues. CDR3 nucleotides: TGCGCCAGCAGCCAAGATGGGCACAATGAGCAGTTCTTC. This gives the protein CASSQDGHNEQFF.

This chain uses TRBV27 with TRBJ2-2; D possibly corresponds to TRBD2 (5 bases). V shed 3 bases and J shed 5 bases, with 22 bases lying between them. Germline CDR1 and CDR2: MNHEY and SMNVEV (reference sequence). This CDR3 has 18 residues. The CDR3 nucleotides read TGTGCCAGCAGTTTCCTCCGGCTGCGCGGGTGGATAACCGGGGAGCTGTTTTTT. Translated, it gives CASSFLRLRGWITGELFF.

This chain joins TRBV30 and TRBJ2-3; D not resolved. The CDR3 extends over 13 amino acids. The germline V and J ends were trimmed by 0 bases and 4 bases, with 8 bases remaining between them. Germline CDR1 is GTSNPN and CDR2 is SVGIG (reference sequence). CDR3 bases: TGTGCCTGGAGTGTCCGAGGTCCAGATACGCAGTATTTT. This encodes CAWSVRGPDTQYF.

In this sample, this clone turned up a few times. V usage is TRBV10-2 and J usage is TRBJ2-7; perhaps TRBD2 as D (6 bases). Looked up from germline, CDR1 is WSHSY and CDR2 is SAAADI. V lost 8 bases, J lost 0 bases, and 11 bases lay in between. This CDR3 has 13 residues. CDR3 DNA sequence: TGCGCCAGCGCGGGACGGAGCTCCTACGAGCAGTACTTC. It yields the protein CASAGRSSYEQYF.

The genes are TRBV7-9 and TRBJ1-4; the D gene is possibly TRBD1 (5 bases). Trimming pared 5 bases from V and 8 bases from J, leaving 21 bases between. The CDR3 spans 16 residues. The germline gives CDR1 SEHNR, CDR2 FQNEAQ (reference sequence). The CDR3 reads CASSTRLSTGEEKLFF. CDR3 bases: TGTGCCAGCAGCACCCGATTATCTACAGGAGAGGAAAAACTGTTTTTT.

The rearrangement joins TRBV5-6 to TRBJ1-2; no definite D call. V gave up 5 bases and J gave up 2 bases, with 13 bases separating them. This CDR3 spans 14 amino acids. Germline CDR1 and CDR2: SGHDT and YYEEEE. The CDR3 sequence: CASSLVKANYGYTF. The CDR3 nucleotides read TGTGCCAGCAGTCTGGTGAAAGCGAACTATGGCTACACCTTC.

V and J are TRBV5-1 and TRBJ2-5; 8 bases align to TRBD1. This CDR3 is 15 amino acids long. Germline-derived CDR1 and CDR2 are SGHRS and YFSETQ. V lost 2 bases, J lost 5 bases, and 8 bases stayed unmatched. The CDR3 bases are TGCGCCAGCAGCTTACCGGACAGGGTAGGGGAGACCCAGTACTTC. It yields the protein CASSLPDRVGETQYF.

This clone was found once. The CDR3 here is CASSLVRRAGWEQYF. In nucleotides, the CDR3 is TGTGCCAGCAGCTTAGTTCGTCGAGCGGGCTGGGAGCAGTACTTC. The chain is built from TRBV7-2 and TRBJ2-7; tentative D call: TRBD2 (6 bases). Trimming took 1 base from V and 7 from J, leaving 17 bases between them. This CDR3 comprises 15 residues. Germline CDR1 SGHTA, CDR2 FQGNSA.

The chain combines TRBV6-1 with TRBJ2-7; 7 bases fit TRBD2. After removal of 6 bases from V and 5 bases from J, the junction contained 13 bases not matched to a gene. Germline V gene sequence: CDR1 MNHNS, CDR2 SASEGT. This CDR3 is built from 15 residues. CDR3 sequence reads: CASSAIRAGGNEQYF. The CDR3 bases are TGTGCCAGCAGCGCCATAAGGGCCGGGGGGAACGAGCAGTACTTC.

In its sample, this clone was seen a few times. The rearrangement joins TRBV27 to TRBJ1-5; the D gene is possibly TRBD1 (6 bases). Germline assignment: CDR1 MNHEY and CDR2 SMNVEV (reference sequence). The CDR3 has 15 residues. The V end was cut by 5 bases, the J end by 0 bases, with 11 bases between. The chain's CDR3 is CASSPDSYSNQPQHF. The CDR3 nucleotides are TGTGCCAGCAGTCCGGACAGTTATAGCAATCAGCCCCAGCATTTT.

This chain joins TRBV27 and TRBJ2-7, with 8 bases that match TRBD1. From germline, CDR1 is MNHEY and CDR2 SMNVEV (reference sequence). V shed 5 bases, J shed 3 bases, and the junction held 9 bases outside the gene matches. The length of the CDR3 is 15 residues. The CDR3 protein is CASSPKGTGDYEQYF. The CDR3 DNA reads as TGTGCCAGCAGTCCCAAAGGGACAGGTGACTACGAGCAGTACTTC.